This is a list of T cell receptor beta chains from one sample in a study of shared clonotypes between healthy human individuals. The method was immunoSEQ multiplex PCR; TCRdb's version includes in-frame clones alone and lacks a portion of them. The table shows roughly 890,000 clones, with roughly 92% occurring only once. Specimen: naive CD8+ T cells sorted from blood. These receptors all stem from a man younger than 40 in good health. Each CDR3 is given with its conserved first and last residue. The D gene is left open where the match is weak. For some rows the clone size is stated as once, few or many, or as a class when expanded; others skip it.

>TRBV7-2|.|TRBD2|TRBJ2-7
TGTGCCAGCAGCTTCGACCCTCTAGCGGGAGAAGGATACGAGCAGTACTTC
CASSFDPLAGEGYEQYF
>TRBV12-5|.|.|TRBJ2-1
TGTGCTAGTGGTTTGCCAGACCGGGTTGAGCAGTTCTTC
CASGLPDRVEQFF
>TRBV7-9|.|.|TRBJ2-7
TGTGCCAGCAGCCCCCCCAGCGGCGGCGAGCAGTACTTC
CASSPPSGGEQYF
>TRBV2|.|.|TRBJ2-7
TGTGCCAGCAGGAGAGAGAACACCTACGAGCAGTACTTC
CASRRENTYEQYF
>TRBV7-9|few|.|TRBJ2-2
TGTGCCAGCAGCTATAGTAGTGGGACCACCGGGGAGCTGTTTTTT
CASSYSSGTTGELFF
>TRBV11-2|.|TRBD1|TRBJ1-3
TGTGCCAGCAGCTTAGAGGGGACAGGGGGCTCTGGAAACACCATATATTTT
CASSLEGTGGSGNTIYF
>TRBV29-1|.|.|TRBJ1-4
TGCAGCGTTGAAGCCCGAGGACAGAATGAAAAACTGTTTTTT
CSVEARGQNEKLFF
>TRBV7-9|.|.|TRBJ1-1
TGTGCCAGCAGCTTAGTGGCTCCTACGGGACCCATGAACACTGAAGCTTTCTTT
CASSLVAPTGPMNTEAFF
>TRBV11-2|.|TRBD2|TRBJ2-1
TGTGCCAGCAGCCCCGGACTAGCGGGAGGGCCTTATGAGCAGTTCTTC
CASSPGLAGGPYEQFF
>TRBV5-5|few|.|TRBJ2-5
TGTGCCAGCAGCTTGGTAGGGATTGGGGGCGAGACCCAGTACTTC
CASSLVGIGGETQYF
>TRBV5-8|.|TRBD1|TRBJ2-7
TGTGCCAGCAGTTCACAGGGGGACTTAAACAACGAGCAGTACTTC
CASSSQGDLNNEQYF
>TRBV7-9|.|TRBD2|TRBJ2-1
TGTGCCAGCAGCTTAGGAGGCCCGACTAGCGGGAGCGGTAGTGAGCAGTTCTTC
CASSLGGPTSGSGSEQFF
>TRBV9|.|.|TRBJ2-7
TGTGCCAGCAGCCCTGGGGCCAGCTCCGACGAGCAGTACTTC
CASSPGASSDEQYF
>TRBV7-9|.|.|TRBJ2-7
TGTGCCAGCAGCTTAGGAGGGGCCGAGCAGTACTTC
CASSLGGAEQYF
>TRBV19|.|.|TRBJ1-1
TGTGCCAGTAGTATGTTACAGGATTATATGAACACTGAAGCTTTCTTT
CASSMLQDYMNTEAFF
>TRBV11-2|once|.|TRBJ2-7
TGTGCCAGCAGCTTAAGCGTCTACGAGCAGTACTTC
CASSLSVYEQYF
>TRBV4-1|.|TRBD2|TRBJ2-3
TGCGCCAGCAGCACCCGGACTAGCGGACTGGATACGCAGTATTTT
CASSTRTSGLDTQYF
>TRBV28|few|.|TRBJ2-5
TGTGCCAGCAGCCTCGACGGGGACTTCCAAGAGACCCAGTACTTC
CASSLDGDFQETQYF
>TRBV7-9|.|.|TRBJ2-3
TGTGCCAGCAGCTCCAGACTAGACGAGGGGTATTTT
CASSSRLDEGYF
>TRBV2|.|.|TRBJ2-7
TGTGCCAGCACCCTTCCGGACACCTACGAGCAGTACTTC
CASTLPDTYEQYF
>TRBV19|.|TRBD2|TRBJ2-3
TGTGCCAGTAGTATATTCAGCGGGAGGGATACGCAGTATTTT
CASSIFSGRDTQYF
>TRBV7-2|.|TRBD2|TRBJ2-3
TGTGCCAGCAGCTTGGGAGCGGGGGTGGCAGATACGCAGTATTTT
CASSLGAGVADTQYF
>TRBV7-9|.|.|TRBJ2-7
TGTGCCAGCAGCTCCAGCCTCGTGGGGGAGGACGAGCAGTACTTC
CASSSSLVGEDEQYF
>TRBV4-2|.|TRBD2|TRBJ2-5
TGTGCCAGCAGCCAAGATTCGGCGGGGGGCGATGAGACCCAGTACTTC
CASSQDSAGGDETQYF
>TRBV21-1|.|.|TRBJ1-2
TGTGCCAGCAGCAAAGAGCGCAGGGGTGCGAATGGCTACACCTTC
CASSKERRGANGYTF
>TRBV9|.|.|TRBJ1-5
TGTGCCAGCAGCGCATCGGGGGGGAATCAGCCCCAGCATTTT
CASSASGGNQPQHF